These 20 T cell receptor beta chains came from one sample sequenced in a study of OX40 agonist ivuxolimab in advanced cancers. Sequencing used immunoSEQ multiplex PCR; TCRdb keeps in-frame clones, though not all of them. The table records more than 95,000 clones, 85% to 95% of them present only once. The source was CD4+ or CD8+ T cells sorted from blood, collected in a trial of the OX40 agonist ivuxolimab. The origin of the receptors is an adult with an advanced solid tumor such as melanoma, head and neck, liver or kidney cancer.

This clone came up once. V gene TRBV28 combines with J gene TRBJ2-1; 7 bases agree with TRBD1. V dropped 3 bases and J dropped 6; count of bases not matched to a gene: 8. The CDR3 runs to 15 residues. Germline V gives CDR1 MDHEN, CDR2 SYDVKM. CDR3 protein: CASSFHDRAFNEQFF. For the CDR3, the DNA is TGTGCCAGCAGTTTTCATGACAGGGCCTTCAATGAGCAGTTCTTC.

CDR3 amino acids: CASLRAGEVREQFF. The CDR3 DNA sequence: TGTGCCAGCCTCAGGGCAGGGGAGGTGCGGGAGCAGTTCTTC. The chain links TRBV28 to TRBJ2-1; D might be TRBD1 or TRBD2, each matching 6 bases. The germline V and J ends were trimmed by 8 bases and 10 bases, with 21 bases remaining between them. Germline CDR1 MDHEN, CDR2 SYDVKM. The CDR3 length is 14 residues.

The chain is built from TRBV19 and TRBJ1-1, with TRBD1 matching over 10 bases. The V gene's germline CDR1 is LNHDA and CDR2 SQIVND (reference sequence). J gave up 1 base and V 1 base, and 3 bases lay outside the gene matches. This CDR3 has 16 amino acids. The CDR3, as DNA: TGTGCCAGTAGTATAGGGAGACAGGGGGCGAACACTGAAGCTTTCTTT. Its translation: CASSIGRQGANTEAFF. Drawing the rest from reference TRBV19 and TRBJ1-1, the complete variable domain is DGGITQSPKYLFRKEGQNVTLSCEQNLNHDAMYWYRQDPGQGLRLIYYSQIVNDFQKGDIAEGYSVSREKKESFPLTVTSAQKNPTAFYLCASSIGRQGANTEAFFGQGTRLTVV.

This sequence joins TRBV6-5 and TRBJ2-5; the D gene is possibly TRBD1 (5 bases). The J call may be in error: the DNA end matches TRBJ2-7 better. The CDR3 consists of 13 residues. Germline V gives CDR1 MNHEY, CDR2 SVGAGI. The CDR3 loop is CASSRTQGYEQYF. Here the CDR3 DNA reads TGTGCCAGCAGCCGGACCCAGGGATACGAGCAGTACTTC.

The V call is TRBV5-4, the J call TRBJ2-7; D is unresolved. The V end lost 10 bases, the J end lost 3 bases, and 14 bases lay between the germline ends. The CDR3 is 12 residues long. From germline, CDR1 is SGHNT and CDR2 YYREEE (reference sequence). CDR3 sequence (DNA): TGTGCCTACCCCGATGCCGGCTACGAGCAGTACTTC. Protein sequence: CAYPDAGYEQYF.

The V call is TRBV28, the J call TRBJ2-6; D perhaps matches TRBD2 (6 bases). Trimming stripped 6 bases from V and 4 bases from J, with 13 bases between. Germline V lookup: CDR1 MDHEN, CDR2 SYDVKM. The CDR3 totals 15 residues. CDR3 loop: CASSPSGRGANVLTF. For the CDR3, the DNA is TGTGCCAGCAGCCCCTCGGGGAGGGGGGCCAACGTCCTGACTTTC.

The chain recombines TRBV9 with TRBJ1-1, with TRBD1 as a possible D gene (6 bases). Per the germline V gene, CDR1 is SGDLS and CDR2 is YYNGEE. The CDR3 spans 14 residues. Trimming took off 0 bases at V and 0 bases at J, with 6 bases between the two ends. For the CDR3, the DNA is TGTGCCAGCAGCGTAGGACAGGTGAACACTGAAGCTTTCTTT. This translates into CASSVGQVNTEAFF.

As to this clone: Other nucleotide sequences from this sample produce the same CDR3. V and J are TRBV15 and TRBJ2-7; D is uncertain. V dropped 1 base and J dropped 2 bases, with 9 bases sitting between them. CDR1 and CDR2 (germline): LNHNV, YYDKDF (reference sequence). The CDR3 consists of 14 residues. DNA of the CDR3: TGTGCCACCAGCAGAGTTGGAGCGACCTACGAGCAGTACTTC. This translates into CATSRVGATYEQYF.

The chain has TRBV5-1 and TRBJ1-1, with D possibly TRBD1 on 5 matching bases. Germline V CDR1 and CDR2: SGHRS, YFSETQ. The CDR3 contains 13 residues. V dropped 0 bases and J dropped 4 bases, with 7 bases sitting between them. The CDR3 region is CASSLGGGTEAFF. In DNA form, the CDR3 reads TGCGCCAGCAGCTTGGGCGGGGGCACTGAAGCTTTCTTT.

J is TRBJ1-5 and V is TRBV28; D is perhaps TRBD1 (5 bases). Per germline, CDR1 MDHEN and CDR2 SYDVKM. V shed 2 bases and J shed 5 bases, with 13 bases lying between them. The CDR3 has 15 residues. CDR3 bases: TGTGCCAGCAGTTTACCAGGAGGGGTAGATCAGCCCCAGCATTTT. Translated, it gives CASSLPGGVDQPQHF.

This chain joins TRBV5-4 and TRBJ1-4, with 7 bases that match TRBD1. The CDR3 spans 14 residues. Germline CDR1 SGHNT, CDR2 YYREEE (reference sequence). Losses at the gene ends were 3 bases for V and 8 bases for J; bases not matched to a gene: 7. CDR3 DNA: TGTGCCAGCAGCTCGCCGGGACAGATGGAAAAACTGTTTTTT. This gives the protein CASSSPGQMEKLFF.

The CDR3 coding sequence is TGTGCCATCAGTGACAGCAGAGGGGTTGACTATGGCTACACCTTC. Amino acids: CAISDSRGVDYGYTF. The chain employs TRBV10-3 and TRBJ1-2; weak D call: TRBD1 (5 bases). This CDR3 region has 15 residues. CDR1 is ENHRY and CDR2 is SYGVKD in the germline V gene. The V end lost 3 bases, the J end lost 3 bases, and 14 bases lay between the germline ends.

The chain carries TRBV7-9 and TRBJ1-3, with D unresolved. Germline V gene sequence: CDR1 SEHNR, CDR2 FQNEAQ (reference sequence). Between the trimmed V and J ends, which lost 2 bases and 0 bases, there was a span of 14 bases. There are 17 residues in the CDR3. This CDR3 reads CASSLLGFRNSGNTIYF. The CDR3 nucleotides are TGTGCCAGCAGCTTACTGGGTTTCCGAAACTCTGGAAACACCATATATTTT.

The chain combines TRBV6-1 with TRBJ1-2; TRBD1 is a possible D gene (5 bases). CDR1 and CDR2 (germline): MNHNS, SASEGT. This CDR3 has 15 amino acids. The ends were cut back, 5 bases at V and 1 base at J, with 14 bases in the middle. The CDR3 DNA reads TGTGCCAGCAGTTCCGGGACGGCTATTAACTATGGCTACACCTTC. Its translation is CASSSGTAINYGYTF.

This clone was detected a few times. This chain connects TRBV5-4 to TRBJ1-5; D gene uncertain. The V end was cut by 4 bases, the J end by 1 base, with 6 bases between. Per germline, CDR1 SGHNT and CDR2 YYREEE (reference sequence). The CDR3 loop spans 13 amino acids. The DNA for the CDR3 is TGTGCCAGCAGCCAGGACAGCAATCAGCCCCAGCATTTT. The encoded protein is CASSQDSNQPQHF.

CDR3 in amino acids: CASSSMTGWYGYTF. The CDR3 coding sequence is TGTGCCAGCAGTTCGATGACAGGGTGGTATGGCTACACCTTC. The genes are TRBV27 and TRBJ1-2; 7 bases map to TRBD1. In germline, CDR1 is MNHEY, CDR2 SMNVEV (reference sequence). After removal of 4 bases from V and 5 bases from J, the junction contained 7 bases not matched to a gene. The CDR3 sequence is 14 residues long.

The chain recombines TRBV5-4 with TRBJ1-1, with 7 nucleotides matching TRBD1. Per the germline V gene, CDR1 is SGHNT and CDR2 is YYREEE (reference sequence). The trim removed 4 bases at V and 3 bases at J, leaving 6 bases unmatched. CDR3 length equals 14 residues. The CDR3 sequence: CASSKNDRDTEAFF. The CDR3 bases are TGTGCCAGCAGCAAGAACGACAGGGACACTGAAGCTTTCTTT.

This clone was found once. DNA of the CDR3: TGTGCCATCAGTGACTCTAGCGGGTCGAACACCGGGGAGCTGTTTTTT. It yields the protein CAISDSSGSNTGELFF. The chain uses TRBV10-3 and TRBJ2-2, with 8 bases aligning to TRBD2. The germline V gene has CDR1 ENHRY and CDR2 SYGVKD. This CDR3 is built from 16 residues. V dropped 3 bases and J dropped 0; count of bases not matched to a gene: 3.

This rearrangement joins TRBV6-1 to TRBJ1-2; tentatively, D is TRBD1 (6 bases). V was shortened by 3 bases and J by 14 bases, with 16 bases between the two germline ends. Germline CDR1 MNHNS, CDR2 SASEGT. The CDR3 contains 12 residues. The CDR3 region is CASSEGDRKSTF. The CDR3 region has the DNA TGTGCCAGCAGTGAGGGTGACAGGAAGAGTACCTTC.

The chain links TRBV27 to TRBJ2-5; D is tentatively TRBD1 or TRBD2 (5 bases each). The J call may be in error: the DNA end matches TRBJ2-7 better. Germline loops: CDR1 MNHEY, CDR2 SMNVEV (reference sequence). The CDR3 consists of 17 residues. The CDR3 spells CASSPWGGASGTYEQYF. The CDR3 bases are TGTGCCAGCAGTCCCTGGGGTGGGGCGAGCGGAACCTACGAGCAGTACTTC.